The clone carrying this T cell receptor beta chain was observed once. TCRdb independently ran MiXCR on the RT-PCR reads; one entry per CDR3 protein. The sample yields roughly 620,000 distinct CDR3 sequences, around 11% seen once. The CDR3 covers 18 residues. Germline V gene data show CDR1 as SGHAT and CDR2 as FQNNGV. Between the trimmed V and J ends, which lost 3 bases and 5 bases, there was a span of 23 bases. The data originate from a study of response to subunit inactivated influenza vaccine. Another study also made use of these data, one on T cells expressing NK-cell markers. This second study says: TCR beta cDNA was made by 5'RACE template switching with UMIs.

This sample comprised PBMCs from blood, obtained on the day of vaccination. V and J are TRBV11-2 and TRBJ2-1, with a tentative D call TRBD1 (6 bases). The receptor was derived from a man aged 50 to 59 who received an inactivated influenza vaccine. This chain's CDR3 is CASSLRGSVGQSDNEQFF. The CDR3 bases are TGTGCCAGCAGCTTGAGGGGGTCAGTAGGACAGTCAGACAATGAGCAGTTCTTC.